This passage covers 25 T cell receptor beta chains from one sample sequenced in a study of T cells after yellow fever vaccination. TCRdb reprocessed the 5' RACE reads via MiXCR and lists one record per CDR3 protein. The sample has 250,000 to 400,000 distinct CDR3 sequences; around 4.5% are singletons. Material: PBMCs, obtained 15 days after the yellow fever booster vaccination. These receptor sequences come from a man aged 18 to 35 who received the YFV17D yellow fever vaccine.

This clonotype was observed a few times. The chain recombines TRBV2 with TRBJ2-5; D might be TRBD1 or TRBD2, each matching 6 bases. V was clipped by 8 bases and J by 6 bases, with 22 bases between them. CDR1 is SNHLY and CDR2 is FYNNEI in the germline V gene. This CDR3 is built from 15 residues. DNA of the CDR3: TGTGCCAGCTCTTCCTCATCTTCCGGGGGCCAGACCCAGTACTTC. The encoded protein is CASSSSSSGGQTQYF.

This clonotype was seen a few times. V and J are TRBV12-3 or TRBV12-4 and TRBJ2-3, with TRBD1 as a possible D gene (7 bases). The CDR3 totals 15 residues. Trimming cost V 5 bases and J 2 bases, with 14 bases left between them. CDR3 protein: CASSLQGRPTDTQYF. CDR3 DNA: TGTGCCAGCAGTCTACAGGGGAGGCCCACAGATACGCAGTATTTT.

V gene TRBV20-1 combines with J gene TRBJ1-5, with TRBD1 matching 7 bases. The CDR3 is 13 residues long. Germline V gene data show CDR1 as DFQATT and CDR2 as SNEGSKA (reference sequence). V lost 4 bases to trimming and J lost 9 bases; unmatched junction nucleotides: 9. The CDR3 DNA sequence: TGCAGTGCTATAGGGACAGACGGGCCGCCCCAGCATTTT. Translating it yields CSAIGTDGPPQHF.

CDR3 amino acids: CASSLGRGIDEQFF. Written as DNA, the CDR3 is TGTGCCAGCAGCCTCGGCAGAGGGATCGATGAGCAGTTCTTC. The V call is TRBV5-4, the J call TRBJ2-1, with D possibly being TRBD2 (5 bases). The V gene lost 4 bases and the J gene lost 8 bases, with 16 bases spanning the gap. Germline V gene sequence: CDR1 SGHNT, CDR2 YYREEE (reference sequence). This CDR3 has 14 amino acids.

This rearrangement joins TRBV4-3 to TRBJ1-6; D uncertain. CDR1 is LGHNA and CDR2 is YSLEER in the germline V gene. CDR3 length: 13 residues. Between the trimmed V and J ends, which lost 2 bases and 10 bases, there was a span of 9 bases. This CDR3 reads CASSQLRRSPLHF. CDR3 nucleotide sequence: TGCGCCAGCAGCCAACTAAGGCGGTCACCCCTCCACTTT.

There are many counts of this clonotype. This rearrangement joins TRBV25-1 to TRBJ2-5; no clear D. Germline CDR1 MGHDK, CDR2 SYGVNS. The CDR3 runs 14 residues. Trimming took off 1 base at V and 4 bases at J, with 10 bases between the two ends. CDR3 sequence reads: CASSELGSLETQYF. In DNA form, the CDR3 reads TGTGCCAGCAGTGAATTGGGAAGTTTAGAGACCCAGTACTTC.

This clonotype was counted ten times or more. This chain joins TRBV4-3 and TRBJ2-1; TRBD2 aligns across 13 bases. Germline CDR1 reads LGHNA; CDR2 reads YSLEER. Trimming removed 5 bases from V and 0 bases from J; junction bases left unmatched: 19. There are 22 residues in the CDR3. In DNA, the CDR3 is TGCGCCAGCAGCTCCACCCCAACGGGACTAGCGGGGCCACTTAGCTCCTACAATGAGCAGTTCTTC. It translates to CASSSTPTGLAGPLSSYNEQFF.

The chain combines TRBV28 with TRBJ2-2; TRBD1 matches at 7 bases. CDR1 and CDR2 (germline): MDHEN, SYDVKM. Trimming cost V 5 bases and J 4 bases; bases outside gene matches: 4. The CDR3 totals 14 residues. The CDR3 loop reads CASSRDSSTGELFF. Here the CDR3 DNA reads TGTGCCAGCAGTCGGGACAGCAGCACCGGGGAGCTGTTTTTT.

The V and J genes are TRBV24-1 and TRBJ2-5; weak D call: TRBD1 (5 bases). The CDR3 is made up of 14 amino acids. V shed 7 bases and J shed 1 base, with 12 bases lying between them. Germline CDR1 reads KGHDR; CDR2 reads SFDVKD. DNA of the CDR3: TGTGCCACCAGCGCTGCAGGGTCCCAAGAGACCCAGTACTTC. This sequence encodes CATSAAGSQETQYF.

This clonotype was seen more than once but under ten times. The rearrangement joins TRBV20-1 to TRBJ1-6; D gene unclear. Germline V gene data show CDR1 as DFQATT and CDR2 as SNEGSKA (reference sequence). This CDR3 has 14 residues. V was clipped by 6 bases and J by 0 bases, with 9 bases between them. The CDR3, as DNA: TGCAGTGCCCGTGGGAGCTCCTATAATTCACCCCTCCACTTT. It specifies CSARGSSYNSPLHF.

Ten or more counts support this clonotype. The V call is TRBV20-1, the J call TRBJ2-5, with D unresolved. CDR3 size: 11 residues. CDR1 and CDR2 (germline): DFQATT, SNEGSKA (reference sequence). V gave up 7 bases and J gave up 2 bases, with 8 bases separating them. The CDR3 reads CSVHVQETQYF. Here the CDR3 DNA reads TGCAGTGTCCACGTACAAGAGACCCAGTACTTC.

This clonotype was seen at least ten times. The V and J genes are TRBV7-9 and TRBJ2-5; 8 bases are shared with TRBD1. V lost 4 bases to trimming and J lost 2 bases; unmatched junction nucleotides: 9. This CDR3 contains 16 residues. Germline V gives CDR1 SEHNR, CDR2 FQNEAQ (reference sequence). This chain's CDR3 is CASSSRLDREQETQYF. The CDR3 DNA follows: TGTGCCAGCAGCTCCCGGTTGGACAGGGAGCAAGAGACCCAGTACTTC. The variable domain in full, with the rest retrieved from reference TRBV7-9 and TRBJ2-5, is DTGVSQNPRHKITKRGQNVTFRCDPISEHNRLYWYRQTLGQGPEFLTYFQNEAQLEKSRLLSDRFSAERPKGSFSTLEIQRTEQGDSAMYLCASSSRLDREQETQYFGPGTRLLVL.

This clonotype was observed many times. The V gene is TRBV12-3 or TRBV12-4, the J gene TRBJ1-2; a weak D match, TRBD1 (5 bases). The V end was cut by 3 bases, the J end by 7 bases, with 6 bases between. The CDR3 is 11 amino acids. CDR3 bases: TGTGCCAGCAGTTTGAGGGGTGGCTACACCTTC. Its translation is CASSLRGGYTF.

This clonotype was detected many times. The chain recombines TRBV21-1 with TRBJ2-7; the D call in the table, TRBD2, was not verified against the DNA. TRBV21-1 is a known pseudogene. The CDR3 is 20 residues long. CDR3 bases: TGTGCCAGCAGCAAAGGGGACCCGGGACTAGCGGGGGGGAGCTCCTACGAGCAGTACGTC. Amino acid sequence: CASSKGDPGLAGGSSYEQYV.

The table lists this clonotype with many counts. This sequence joins TRBV5-1 and TRBJ1-2; the D gene is possibly TRBD1 (5 bases). Germline V gene lookup returns CDR1 SGHRS and CDR2 YFSETQ. CDR3 length: 16 amino acids. Trimming took off 4 bases at V and 0 bases at J, with 16 bases between the two ends. The CDR3 coding sequence is TGCGCCAGCAGCCCGATTGGGGCCGGAGCTAACTATGGCTACACCTTC. Amino acids: CASSPIGAGANYGYTF.

The rearrangement uses TRBV2 and TRBJ2-7; D might be TRBD2 (6 bases). Trimming took off 5 bases at V and 7 bases at J, with 12 bases between the two ends. Per germline, CDR1 SNHLY and CDR2 FYNNEI. The CDR3 spans 12 residues. CDR3 amino acids: CASSSRAGEQYV. CDR3 sequence (DNA): TGTGCCAGCAGTAGCCGTGCGGGGGAGCAGTACGTC.

This clonotype was seen many times. CDR3 residues: CASSPSEPYEQYF. CDR3 coding DNA: TGTGCCAGCAGCCCCTCTGAGCCCTACGAGCAGTACTTC. The chain is built from TRBV7-2 and TRBJ2-7; D uncertain. Germline CDR1 SGHTA, CDR2 FQGNSA. This CDR3 comprises 13 residues. V dropped 5 bases and J dropped 2 bases, with 10 bases sitting between them.

This clonotype was seen a handful of times. V gene TRBV7-2 combines with J gene TRBJ1-5; 8 bases are shared with TRBD1. CDR1 is SGHTA and CDR2 is FQGNSA in the germline V gene. Trimming took 5 bases from V and 2 from J; bases not matched to a gene: 5. The length of the CDR3 is 15 residues. The CDR3 DNA follows: TGTGCCAGCAGCGAGGACAGGGCAGGCAATCAGCCCCAGCATTTT. This translates into CASSEDRAGNQPQHF.

Comment on this clonotype: This sequence may be a read error, since a much larger clone differs from it by one base. The V gene is TRBV20-1, the J gene TRBJ2-7; D remains unclear. The CDR3 is 11 residues long. The germline V gene has CDR1 DFQATT and CDR2 SNEGSKA (reference sequence). In DNA form, the CDR3 reads TGCAGTGCTAAGGCCTATTACGAGCAGCACGTC. This codes for CSAKAYYEQHV.

This clonotype occurred a few times. The V call is TRBV25-1, the J call TRBJ2-7, with D perhaps matching TRBD1 (5 bases). Germline V CDR1 and CDR2: MGHDK, SYGVNS. This CDR3 comprises 14 residues. The ends were cut back, 5 bases at V and 6 bases at J, with 17 bases in the middle. CDR3 protein: CASSTRTRTSEQYF. In DNA, the CDR3 is TGTGCCAGCAGTACCCGGACAAGAACCTCCGAGCAGTACTTC.

This clonotype was seen more than once but under ten times. V and J are TRBV20-1 and TRBJ1-5; a weak D match, TRBD1 (6 bases). CDR3 length: 13 residues. V lost 5 bases to trimming and J lost 5 bases, with 13 bases between them. In germline, CDR1 is DFQATT, CDR2 SNEGSKA (reference sequence). The DNA for the CDR3 is TGCAGTGCTCACCGGGACACATATCAGCCCCAGCATTTT. It encodes CSAHRDTYQPQHF.

This clonotype appeared many times. The rearrangement uses TRBV5-1 and TRBJ1-6, with D possibly being TRBD1 (5 bases). This CDR3 has 17 residues. V was shortened by 0 bases and J by 0 bases, with 10 bases between the two germline ends. CDR1 and CDR2 (germline): SGHRS, YFSETQ. The CDR3 spells CASSLAGGSSYNSPLHF. In nucleotides, the CDR3 is TGCGCCAGCAGCTTGGCCGGGGGGAGCTCCTATAATTCACCCCTCCACTTT.

This clonotype occurred many times. V and J are TRBV5-1 and TRBJ2-7, with D maybe TRBD1 (6 bases). The length of the CDR3 is 16 residues. CDR1 is SGHRS and CDR2 is YFSETQ in the germline V gene. V lost 7 bases and J 4 bases, leaving 24 bases between the germline ends. The CDR3 sequence: CASAGGYRDIGYEQYF. CDR3 nucleotides: TGCGCCAGCGCAGGTGGATATCGGGACATCGGGTACGAGCAGTACTTC.

Ten or more counts support this clonotype. The chain employs TRBV4-3 and TRBJ2-2, with 11 bases matching TRBD2. The CDR3 extends over 15 amino acids. Germline V gene lookup returns CDR1 LGHNA and CDR2 YSLEER. The V segment lost 4 bases and the J segment 5 bases; nucleotides outside the gene matches: 3. CDR3: CASSPSGGKTGELFF. Written as DNA, the CDR3 is TGCGCCAGCAGCCCTAGCGGGGGGAAAACCGGGGAGCTGTTTTTT.

This clonotype showed up many times. This sequence joins TRBV15 and TRBJ2-7, with a possible D match to TRBD2 (5 bases). The CDR3 is 11 residues long. Germline V gives CDR1 LNHNV, CDR2 YYDKDF (reference sequence). In DNA form, the CDR3 reads TGTGCCACCAGCAGAGCGGCCACTAGAGGCGTC. Translation: CATSRAATRGV.